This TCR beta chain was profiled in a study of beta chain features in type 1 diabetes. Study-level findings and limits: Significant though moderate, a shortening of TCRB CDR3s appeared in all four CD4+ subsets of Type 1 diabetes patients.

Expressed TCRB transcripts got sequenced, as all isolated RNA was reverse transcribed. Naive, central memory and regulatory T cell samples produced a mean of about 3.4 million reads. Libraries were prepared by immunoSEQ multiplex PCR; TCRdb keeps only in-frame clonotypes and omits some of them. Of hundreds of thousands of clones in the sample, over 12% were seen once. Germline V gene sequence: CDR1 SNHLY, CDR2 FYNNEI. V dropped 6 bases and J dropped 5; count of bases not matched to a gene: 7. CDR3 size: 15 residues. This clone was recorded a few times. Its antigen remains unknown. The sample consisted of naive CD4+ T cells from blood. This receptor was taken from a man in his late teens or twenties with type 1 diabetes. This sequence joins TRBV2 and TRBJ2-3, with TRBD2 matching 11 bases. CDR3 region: CASSTGLAGLDTQYF. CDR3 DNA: TGTGCCAGCAGCACCGGACTAGCGGGCCTAGATACGCAGTATTTT.